The 30 T cell receptor beta chains given below trace back to one sample, sequenced in a study of beta chain features in type 1 diabetes. Expressed TCRB transcripts were sequenced because the entire RNA isolate underwent reverse transcription. Clones were read by immunoSEQ multiplex PCR, and TCRdb kept only the in-frame ones, dropping some. The sample shows around 690,000 clones, under 15% of them seen only once. Study results and caveats: Type 1 diabetes patients showed a moderate but significant shortening of TCRB CDR3s in all four CD4+ subsets.

Which antigens these TCRs recognize remains unknown. What was sequenced was naive CD4+ T cells from blood. The receptors derive from a man in his thirties or forties with type 1 diabetes.

This clone has only a few counts. This chain connects TRBV6-5 to TRBJ2-7; 7 positions agree with TRBD1. The trim removed 6 bases at V and 4 bases at J, leaving 9 bases unmatched. Germline V gene data show CDR1 as MNHEY and CDR2 as SVGAGI. The CDR3 totals 14 residues. DNA for the CDR3: TGTGCCAGCAGCACGGGACAGAACAGTTACGAGCAGTACTTC. It encodes CASSTGQNSYEQYF.

The rearrangement uses TRBV7-2 and TRBJ2-7; D unclear. Germline lookup yields CDR1 SGHTA and CDR2 FQGNSA. V gave up 2 bases and J gave up 4 bases, with 6 bases separating them. This CDR3 has 12 residues. CDR3 bases: TGTGCCAGCAGCTTATCAGTTTACGAGCAGTACTTC. This gives the protein CASSLSVYEQYF. The full variable domain, its missing parts supplied by reference TRBV7-2 and TRBJ2-7, is GAGVSQSPSNKVTEKGKDVELRCDPISGHTALYWYRQSLGQGLEFLIYFQGNSAPDKSGLPSDRFSAERTGGSVSTLTIQRTQQEDSAVYLCASSLSVYEQYFGPGTRLTVT.

This clone was observed a few times. The chain carries TRBV30 and TRBJ1-2; 7 positions match TRBD1. The germline gives CDR1 GTSNPN, CDR2 SVGIG (reference sequence). This CDR3 spans 13 amino acids. V lost 4 bases, J lost 8 bases, and 10 bases stayed unmatched. The CDR3, as DNA: TGTGCCTGGACCACCACAGGGGAGAGCGGCTACACCTTC. It yields the protein CAWTTTGESGYTF.

This clone came up a few times. The gene calls are TRBV7-8 and TRBJ1-5; D is possibly TRBD1 (5 bases). CDR3 size: 15 residues. CDR1 and CDR2 (germline): SGHVS, FQNEAQ. Trimming removed 10 bases at V and 0 bases at J, with 16 bases between. This CDR3 reads CATASGTDSNQPQHF. As DNA, the CDR3 is TGTGCCACCGCTTCGGGGACGGATAGCAATCAGCCCCAGCATTTT.

The chain links TRBV14 to TRBJ2-5; D is ambiguous. The end of the DNA aligns better with TRBJ2-7, so the J call may be wrong. This CDR3 has 16 residues. CDR1 SGHDN and CDR2 FVKESK come from the germline V gene. CDR3 protein: CASSQDGSRVPYEQYF. Written as DNA, the CDR3 is TGTGCCAGCAGCCAAGATGGTAGTCGGGTACCCTACGAGCAGTACTTC.

This clone turned up a few times. V gene TRBV14 combines with J gene TRBJ2-5, with a tentative D call TRBD1 (6 bases). The V gene lost 1 base and the J gene lost 12 bases, with 18 bases spanning the gap. CDR3 size: 14 residues. Germline loops: CDR1 SGHDN, CDR2 FVKESK. The CDR3 nucleotides read TGTGCCAGCAGCCAAGCCACAGGGCCCCCGGAGGAGTACTTC. Translated: CASSQATGPPEEYF.

The V and J genes are TRBV21-1 and TRBJ1-2; TRBD1 is taken as the D call from the table, unchecked against the DNA. TRBV21-1 is designated a pseudogene. The CDR3 contains 13 residues. DNA of the CDR3: TGTGCCAGCAGTAGGTCAGGGGCCTATGGCTACACCTTC. This encodes CASSRSGAYGYTF.

This chain joins TRBV30 and TRBJ1-6; possibly TRBD1 for D (5 bases). The germline V gene has CDR1 GTSNPN and CDR2 SVGIG (reference sequence). V was clipped by 8 bases and J by 3 bases, with 17 bases between them. CDR3 length: 15 amino acids. The chain's CDR3 is CAQHGGENYNSPLHF. CDR3 sequence (DNA): TGTGCCCAACATGGGGGGGAAAACTATAATTCACCCCTCCACTTT. Filled out from reference TRBV30 and TRBJ1-6, the complete variable domain reads SQTIHQWPATLVQPVGSPLSLECTVEGTSNPNLYWYRQAAGRGLQLLFYSVGIGQISSEVPQNLSASRPQDRQFILSSKKLLLSDSGFYLCAQHGGENYNSPLHFGNGTRLTVT.

The chain has TRBV4-1 and TRBJ1-5; 9 bases agree with TRBD1. V was pared by 2 bases and J by 4 bases, with 3 bases of the junction left unmatched. This CDR3 has 15 amino acids. CDR1 MGHRA and CDR2 YSYEKL come from the germline V gene. The CDR3 bases are TGCGCCAGCAGCCAACCGGGGACAGGGAATCAGCCCCAGCATTTT. As protein: CASSQPGTGNQPQHF.

This clone was seen a few times. This chain uses TRBV10-3 with TRBJ1-5; D uncertain. CDR3 size: 12 residues. CDR1 is ENHRY and CDR2 is SYGVKD in the germline V gene. V lost 3 bases and J lost 11, with 11 bases in between. CDR3 in amino acids: CAISEVEGSQHF. CDR3 nucleotide sequence: TGTGCCATCAGTGAAGTTGAGGGTTCCCAGCATTTT.

This clone was detected many times. The rearrangement uses TRBV23-1 and TRBJ2-4; 7 nucleotides align to TRBD1. TRBV23-1 is assigned to the ORF class and has an uncertain function. CDR3 length: 17 amino acids. After removal of 0 bases from V and 5 bases from J, the junction contained 10 bases not matched to a gene. CDR3 nucleotides: TGCGCCAGCAGTCAATCCCTATCAGGACAGGTCCAAAACATTCAGTACTTC. It specifies CASSQSLSGQVQNIQYF.

The rearrangement links TRBV9 to TRBJ1-2; a weak D match, TRBD1 (5 bases). Trimming took off 0 bases at V and 4 bases at J, with 10 bases between the two ends. The V gene's germline CDR1 is SGDLS and CDR2 YYNGEE. This CDR3 spans 14 amino acids. The CDR3 region has the DNA TGTGCCAGCAGCGTAGCTACGGGGGGCTATGGCTACACCTTC. Its protein is CASSVATGGYGYTF.

This chain joins TRBV6-6 and TRBJ1-4; maybe TRBD1 (6 bases). The CDR3 is made up of 13 amino acids. Germline V CDR1 and CDR2: MNHNY, SVGAGI (reference sequence). V gave up 7 bases and J gave up 0 bases, with 6 bases separating them. The CDR3 loop reads CASTGATNEKLFF. The CDR3, as DNA: TGTGCCAGCACAGGGGCAACTAATGAAAAACTGTTTTTT.

There are a few counts of this clone. The V call is TRBV5-1, the J call TRBJ2-3; 7 positions match TRBD1. V gave up 4 bases and J gave up 1 base; unmatched junction bases: 3. Germline CDR1 and CDR2: SGHRS and YFSETQ. The CDR3 covers 14 residues. In DNA, the CDR3 is TGCGCCAGCAGCGGGGGACAGCGCACAGATACGCAGTATTTT. Encoded protein: CASSGGQRTDTQYF.

The J gene is TRBJ1-4, the V gene TRBV5-5, with TRBD1 matching over 8 bases. The CDR3 is 15 amino acids. V shed 2 bases and J 2 bases; nucleotides not matched to a gene: 2. Looked up from germline, CDR1 is SGHKS and CDR2 is YYEKEE (reference sequence). CDR3 residues: CASSFRQGTNEKLFF. The CDR3 DNA follows: TGTGCCAGCAGCTTTAGACAGGGGACTAATGAAAAACTGTTTTTT. Looking up the rest from reference TRBV5-5 and TRBJ1-4 gives the full variable domain: DAGVTQSPTHLIKTRGQQVTLRCSPISGHKSVSWYQQVLGQGPQFIFQYYEKEERGRGNFPDRFSARQFPNYSSELNVNALLLGDSALYLCASSFRQGTNEKLFFGSGTQLSVL.

The chain recombines TRBV5-1 with TRBJ1-4; 7 positions match TRBD1. Germline values: CDR1 SGHRS, CDR2 YFSETQ. V was pared by 7 bases and J by 8 bases, with 14 bases of the junction left unmatched. The CDR3 sequence is 15 residues long. The CDR3 spells CASRYETGITEKLFF. The CDR3 nucleotides are TGCGCCAGCCGCTATGAGACAGGGATAACGGAAAAACTGTTTTTT.

This rearrangement joins TRBV29-1 to TRBJ1-1; D not resolved. CDR3 length: 12 residues. CDR1 SQVTM and CDR2 ANQGSEA come from the germline V gene. The V end lost 2 bases, the J end lost 0 bases, and 4 bases lay between the germline ends. CDR3 sequence (DNA): TGCAGCGTTGAACAGCTGAACACTGAAGCTTTCTTT. This codes for CSVEQLNTEAFF.

The sample holds a few counts of this clone. The chain links TRBV29-1 to TRBJ1-3, with D perhaps TRBD1 (5 bases). V was pared by 7 bases and J by 0 bases, with 19 bases between. The germline V gene has CDR1 SQVTM and CDR2 ANQGSEA. The CDR3 contains 16 residues. DNA for the CDR3: TGCAGCGCCGCCGGCGGGGGATCCTTCTCTGGAAACACCATATATTTT. It yields the protein CSAAGGGSFSGNTIYF.

This clone was counted between two and nine times. The genes are TRBV7-2 and TRBJ1-2; 8 bases align to TRBD1. CDR3 length equals 14 residues. V shed 3 bases and J 4 bases; nucleotides not matched to a gene: 4. Germline V CDR1 and CDR2: SGHTA, FQGNSA. The CDR3 DNA reads as TGTGCCAGCAGCTTGACAGGGGATCTCTATGGCTACACCTTC. It is translated as CASSLTGDLYGYTF.

This clone was observed a handful of times. The genes are TRBV30 and TRBJ1-4; tentatively, D is TRBD1 (6 bases). V gave up 1 base and J gave up 5 bases, with 8 bases separating them. Germline V gene sequence: CDR1 GTSNPN, CDR2 SVGIG (reference sequence). The CDR3 length is 13 residues. This chain's CDR3 is CAWSGQGNEKLFF. The DNA for the CDR3 is TGTGCCTGGAGTGGGCAGGGGAATGAAAAACTGTTTTTT.

The V gene is TRBV10-3, the J gene TRBJ1-2; D is ambiguous. The CDR3 is 13 amino acids. Trimming stripped 2 bases from V and 2 bases from J, with 6 bases between. CDR1 is ENHRY and CDR2 is SYGVKD in the germline V gene. The CDR3 sequence is CAISEMENYGYTF. CDR3 in DNA: TGTGCCATCAGTGAGATGGAAAACTATGGCTACACCTTC.

The genes are TRBV10-3 and TRBJ2-2; a weak D match, TRBD1 (6 bases). V was cut by 7 bases and J by 3 bases, with 15 bases left in between. The CDR3 runs 15 residues. In germline, CDR1 is ENHRY, CDR2 SYGVKD. The CDR3 loop reads CAINPAGVDTGELFF. The CDR3 DNA sequence: TGTGCCATCAATCCCGCAGGGGTTGACACCGGGGAGCTGTTTTTT.

This clone occurred a few times. This rearrangement joins TRBV7-9 to TRBJ2-7; perhaps TRBD1 as D (7 bases). The V and J ends lost 5 bases and 9 bases respectively, with 20 bases between them. Germline CDR1 and CDR2: SEHNR and FQNEAQ (reference sequence). The CDR3 runs to 14 residues. CDR3 DNA sequence: TGTGCCAGCAGCCTCCAGGGGGGCAGCCGCGCGCAGTACTTC. It encodes CASSLQGGSRAQYF.

V gene TRBV11-2 combines with J gene TRBJ2-3, with 9 positions matching TRBD1. Germline values: CDR1 SGHAT, CDR2 FQNNGV. The trim removed 2 bases at V and 0 bases at J, leaving 12 bases unmatched. The CDR3 length is 19 residues. The CDR3 DNA is TGTGCCAGCAGCTTAACCCCGGGACAGGGCGCTTCTAGCACAGATACGCAGTATTTT. Translated: CASSLTPGQGASSTDTQYF.

The chain is built from TRBV27 and TRBJ1-6; the match to TRBD1 covers 7 bases. CDR1 is MNHEY, CDR2 SMNVEV, per germline (reference sequence). V shed 5 bases and J 10 bases; nucleotides not matched to a gene: 8. CDR3 length: 14 amino acids. The chain's CDR3 is CASSTHTGDSPLHF. CDR3 DNA: TGTGCCAGCAGTACACACACAGGGGACTCACCCCTCCACTTT.

This chain uses TRBV14 with TRBJ2-7; D uncertain. V shed 0 bases and J shed 3 bases, with 15 bases lying between them. Germline loops: CDR1 SGHDN, CDR2 FVKESK. The CDR3 is made up of 16 amino acids. The chain's CDR3 is CASSQERKGRLYEQYF. In DNA, the CDR3 is TGTGCCAGCAGCCAAGAACGAAAAGGTCGGCTCTACGAGCAGTACTTC.

The rearrangement joins TRBV5-4 to TRBJ2-2, with 7 nucleotides matching TRBD2. V shed 4 bases and J 7 bases; nucleotides not matched to a gene: 10. The germline V gene encodes CDR1 SGHNT and CDR2 YYREEE (reference sequence). The CDR3 has 15 amino acids. The CDR3, as DNA: TGTGCCAGCAGCCCCCCGACTAGCCAGAGCGGGGAGCTGTTTTTT. Residues: CASSPPTSQSGELFF.

This chain connects TRBV18 to TRBJ1-5; 10 nucleotides match TRBD1. Germline CDR1 and CDR2: KGHSH and LQKENI. This CDR3 has 17 residues. V lost 2 bases to trimming and J lost 3 bases; unmatched junction nucleotides: 7. For the CDR3, the DNA is TGTGCCAGCTCACCATCCCTCGGGACAGGGGTCAATCAGCCCCAGCATTTT. Translating gives CASSPSLGTGVNQPQHF.

This clone occurred a few times. The chain links TRBV29-1 to TRBJ2-1; 7 bases are a match to TRBD1. This CDR3 has 14 amino acids. CDR1 and CDR2 from the germline V gene are SQVTM and ANQGSEA. Trimming took 7 bases from V and 3 from J; bases not matched to a gene: 9. The DNA for the CDR3 is TGCAGCGCCCCTCCACAGGGGCGCTACAATGAGCAGTTCTTC. It yields the protein CSAPPQGRYNEQFF.

There are a few counts of this clone. This rearrangement joins TRBV4-3 to TRBJ2-2; D is perhaps TRBD2 (5 bases). This CDR3 region has 15 residues. The V and J ends lost 4 bases and 4 bases respectively, with 13 bases between them. Germline V gene sequence: CDR1 LGHNA, CDR2 YSLEER. CDR3 in amino acids: CASSRTGLGTGELFF. In DNA form, the CDR3 reads TGCGCCAGCAGCCGCACGGGGTTAGGCACCGGGGAGCTGTTTTTT.